This TCR beta chain was recorded in a study of cytomegalovirus exposure and HLA in healthy donors. The CDR3 covers 14 residues. V was clipped by 6 bases and J by 2 bases; unmatched bases: 7. CDR1 and CDR2 from the germline V gene are ENHRY and SYGVKD. Vbeta (60) and Jbeta (13) primers were used in the PCR. Assay used: immunoSEQ multiplex PCR; TCRdb lists only in-frame clones, some missing. The sample records just over 150,000 clones, around four fifths being singletons. This clone has just one count. Its antigen is currently unknown. Study-wide results and limits: In a later analysis, compared with equally common non-associated chains, HLA-associated beta chains were more expanded. Presence/absence analyses treated sequencing depth as roughly uniform across donors. Immune exposure was documented only through CMV serostatus.

The sequence came from a female donor in good health and CMV-seronegative. The chain carries TRBV10-3 and TRBJ2-7; 7 bases map to TRBD1. Sequences were obtained from PBMCs. CDR3 sequence: CAIRRGQGAYEQYF. The CDR3 nucleotides read TGTGCCATCAGGAGAGGGCAGGGGGCCTACGAGCAGTACTTC.